Shown below are 19 T cell receptor beta chains from a single sample sequenced in a study of Tregs in tolerant kidney transplant recipients. Some clones are missing from TCRdb's copy, which holds only in-frame ones; the method was immunoSEQ multiplex PCR. This sample's table reports 25,000 to 35,000 clones. The sample consisted of CD8+ T cells from blood, taken before the transplant. The receptors come from a human donor who received a combined kidney and bone marrow transplant.

Concerning this clone: Compared with germline, one end of the junction differs, possibly owing to a read error. The sequenced fragment ends 3 residues before the CDR3 boundary, so the rest is inferred from the germline J gene. The chain has TRBV7-2 and TRBJ2-1; D is unclear. Germline CDR1 is SGHTA and CDR2 is FQGNSA. The CDR3 spans 12 residues. CDR3 region: CACSLASTEQFF. CDR3 bases read: TGTGCCTGCAGCTTAGCAAGCACTGAG.

About this clone: The read finishes 3 residues shy of the CDR3 end, and the germline J gene is used to complete it. The chain is built from TRBV7-9 and TRBJ2-7; TRBD1 matches at 11 bases. Germline V gene lookup returns CDR1 SEHNR and CDR2 FQNEAQ (reference sequence). This CDR3 has 15 residues. J was trimmed by 1 base and V by 5 bases; bases with no gene match: 4. The CDR3 region is CASSPGQGASYEQYF. The CDR3 bases that were read are TGTGCCAGCAGCCCCGGACAGGGGGCTTCCTACGAG.

About this clone itself: The read finishes 3 residues shy of the CDR3 end, and the germline J gene is used to complete it. The rearrangement links TRBV30 to TRBJ2-7; D remains ambiguous. CDR3 length: 14 amino acids. Between the trimmed V and J ends, which lost 0 bases and 1 base, there was a span of 10 bases. Germline CDR1 and CDR2: GTSNPN and SVGIG (reference sequence). CDR3 sequence reads: CAWSVTVSSYEQYF. The sequenced part of the CDR3 DNA is TGTGCCTGGAGTGTAACAGTTAGTTCCTACGAG.

Comments on this clone: The read finishes 3 residues shy of the CDR3 end, and the germline J gene is used to complete it. The chain combines TRBV19 with TRBJ2-1; weak D call: TRBD1 (6 bases). The CDR3 is 14 residues long. Per germline, CDR1 LNHDA and CDR2 SQIVND (reference sequence). The V gene lost 5 bases and the J gene lost 8 bases, with 16 bases spanning the gap. The part of the CDR3 DNA that was read is TGTGCCAGTAGTCCTCCAGGACAGCTTGATGAG. It yields the protein CASSPPGQLDE. The CDR3 in full is CASSPPGQLDEQFF.

Comments on this clone: Read data end 3 residues before the CDR3 end; the end is taken from the germline J gene. The rearrangement links TRBV10-2 to TRBJ2-1; the match to TRBD2 covers 9 bases. Germline V gene data show CDR1 as WSHSY and CDR2 as SAAADI. Unmatched junction bases numbered 12, after V lost 10 bases and J lost 8 bases. The CDR3 is 14 amino acids. The covered CDR3 bases are TGCGCCATCTCGACTAGCGGCAATTGGGATGAG. The encoded protein is CAISTSGNWDE. The complete CDR3 sequence is CAISTSGNWDEQFF.

About this clone: The CDR3 is cut off 3 residues early in the read; its end comes from the germline J gene. The chain combines TRBV7-9 with TRBJ2-7; D may be TRBD1 (6 bases). This CDR3 region has 15 residues. The V and J ends lost 3 bases and 0 bases respectively, with 12 bases between them. CDR1 is SEHNR and CDR2 is FQNEAQ in the germline V gene (reference sequence). The CDR3 is CASSLFTGSSYEQYF. The covered CDR3 bases are TGTGCCAGCAGCTTGTTCACAGGGAGCTCCTACGAG.

On this clone itself: The read comes to an end 3 residues before the CDR3 does, leaving the germline J gene to fill in the end. The chain recombines TRBV12-5 with TRBJ2-5; D not certain. The V end was cut by 7 bases, the J end by 7 bases, with 13 bases between. Germline CDR1 LGHNT, CDR2 FRNRAP. The CDR3 runs 12 residues. CDR3 sequence reads: CASAPGTWTQYF. The DNA read from the CDR3 is TGTGCTAGTGCGCCAGGCACTTGGACC. Full variable domain (missing parts from reference TRBV12-5 and TRBJ2-5): DARVTQTPRHKVTEMGQEVTMRCQPILGHNTVFWYRQTMMQGLELLAYFRNRAPLDDSGMPKDRFSAEMPDATLATLKIQPSEPRDSAVYFCASAPGTWTQYFGPGTRLLVL.

A remark on this clone: Sequencing ends 3 residues short of the CDR3 end; the germline J gene provides the rest. The chain links TRBV7-9 to TRBJ2-1, with a possible D match to TRBD1 (6 bases). CDR1 and CDR2 from the germline V gene are SEHNR and FQNEAQ (reference sequence). The CDR3 has 14 amino acids. Trimming stripped 4 bases from V and 9 bases from J, with 16 bases between. The CDR3 loop is CASSSPDRSGEQFF. CDR3 bases read: TGTGCCAGCAGCTCACCAGACAGGTCTGGTGAG. Looking up the rest from reference TRBV7-9 and TRBJ2-1 gives the full variable domain: DTGVSQNPRHKITKRGQNVTFRCDPISEHNRLYWYRQTLGQGPEFLTYFQNEAQLEKSRLLSDRFSAERPKGSFSTLEIQRTEQGDSAMYLCASSSPDRSGEQFFGPGTRLTVL.

Concerning this clone itself: The sequence runs out 3 residues before the end of the CDR3; the remainder is reconstructed from the germline J gene. J is TRBJ2-1 and V is TRBV18; D may be TRBD2 (6 bases). Germline V gene sequence: CDR1 KGHSH, CDR2 LQKENI. Trimming took off 3 bases at V and 9 bases at J, with 21 bases between the two ends. The CDR3 consists of 16 residues. CDR3 DNA, as far as it was read: TGTGCCAGCTCACCCGCCCGGGACTTTTCTTCGGTTGAG. It encodes CASSPARDFSSVE. The entire CDR3 sequence reads CASSPARDFSSVEQFF.

As to this clone: The CDR3 end lies 3 residues beyond the end of the read and is filled in from the germline J gene. The J gene is TRBJ1-5, the V gene TRBV2, with 7 bases aligning to TRBD1. V gave up 3 bases and J gave up 7 bases; unmatched junction bases: 6. The germline gives CDR1 SNHLY, CDR2 FYNNEI. The CDR3 length is 14 residues. Partial CDR3 DNA: TGTGCCAGCAGTGACGGGACAGCCGTCCAGCCC. Translation: CASSDGTAVQP. The full CDR3 protein is CASSDGTAVQPQHF.

About this clone itself: The observed sequence ends 3 residues before the CDR3 terminus, with the missing tail filled in from the germline J gene. V gene TRBV7-8 combines with J gene TRBJ1-1; 7 bases align to TRBD1. There are 15 residues in the CDR3. V lost 2 bases and J lost 5; bases outside the gene matches: 8. Germline CDR1 is SGHVS and CDR2 is FQNEAQ. The CDR3 sequence is CASSLFEGARTEAFF. The sequenced CDR3 bases are TGTGCCAGCAGCTTATTTGAGGGGGCGAGAACTGAA.

CDR3 DNA (partial): TGCAGCGTTGCCCGCAGACAGGGCAAATACAATGAG. Encoded protein: CSVARRQGKYNE. The entire CDR3 protein reads CSVARRQGKYNEQFF. The chain joins TRBV29-1 to TRBJ2-1; TRBD1 matches 7 bases. Read coverage stops 3 residues before the CDR3 terminus; the germline J gene supplies the remainder. CDR1 and CDR2 from the germline V gene are SQVTM and ANQGSEA. Unmatched junction bases numbered 10, after V lost 4 bases and J lost 4 bases. CDR3 length equals 15 residues.

This clone is medium-sized by frequency. The read falls 3 residues short of the CDR3 end, and the missing part is taken from the germline J gene. The chain is built from TRBV18 and TRBJ2-1; 14 bases are a match to TRBD2. J was trimmed by 3 bases and V by 6 bases; bases with no gene match: 4. The germline V gene has CDR1 KGHSH and CDR2 LQKENI. The CDR3 extends over 16 amino acids. The DNA read from the CDR3 is TGTGCCAGCTCCCCCGGACTAGCGGGGGGCTACAATGAG. Translation gives CASSPGLAGGYNE. The full CDR3 is CASSPGLAGGYNEQFF.

Turning to this clone: The read comes to an end 3 residues before the CDR3 does, leaving the germline J gene to fill in the end. The genes are TRBV6-2 or TRBV6-3 and TRBJ2-3, with 10 nucleotides matching TRBD2. Germline lookup yields CDR1 MNHEY and CDR2 SVGEGT. The CDR3 length is 15 residues. The V gene end was trimmed by 6 bases and the J gene end by 5 bases; junction bases not matched to a gene: 8. The part of the CDR3 DNA that was read is TGTGCCAGCAGCCTAATAGCGGGAGGTCGAGATACG. It is translated as CASSLIAGGRDT. The whole CDR3 protein is CASSLIAGGRDTQYF.

As to this clone: The CDR3 extends 3 residues past the end of the read, so its final part is completed from the germline J gene. This rearrangement joins TRBV7-9 to TRBJ2-5; D gene unclear. This CDR3 spans 12 amino acids. Germline loops: CDR1 SEHNR, CDR2 FQNEAQ (reference sequence). The V end lost 2 bases, the J end lost 4 bases, and 5 bases lay between the germline ends. The CDR3 DNA, read in part, is TGTGCCAGCAGCTTATCCATAGAGACC. This sequence encodes CASSLSIET. The whole CDR3 protein reads CASSLSIETQYF.

On this clone: The CDR3 goes on 3 residues after the read ends, and that part is filled in from the germline J gene. The gene calls are TRBV2 and TRBJ2-5; 14 bases align to TRBD2. CDR3 size: 15 residues. Germline V gene data show CDR1 as SNHLY and CDR2 as FYNNEI. V gave up 6 bases and J gave up 5 bases; unmatched junction bases: 5. Incomplete CDR3 DNA: TGTGCCAGCAGGGGACTAGCGGGAGTCAGGGAGACC. It codes for CASRGLAGVRET. The full CDR3 protein reads CASRGLAGVRETQYF.

About this clone itself: The read terminates 3 residues before the CDR3 end, so the remaining end is supplied by the germline J gene. This chain connects TRBV6-2 or TRBV6-3 to TRBJ2-3; tentative D call: TRBD2 (6 bases). CDR1 and CDR2 from the germline V gene are MNHEY and SVGEGT. CDR3 length: 14 residues. V was trimmed by 6 bases and J by 0 bases, leaving 10 bases between them. The DNA read from the CDR3 is TGTGCCAGCAGAAAACTAGCTAGCACAGATACG. As protein: CASRKLASTDT. The complete CDR3 reads CASRKLASTDTQYF.

About this clone: The read ends 3 residues early relative to the CDR3; the germline J gene fills the gap. The gene calls are TRBV6-2 or TRBV6-3 and TRBJ1-6, with D possibly being TRBD1 (5 bases). Germline CDR1 is MNHEY and CDR2 is SVGEGT. Between the trimmed V and J ends, which lost 6 bases and 10 bases, there was a span of 22 bases. This CDR3 spans 16 amino acids. The CDR3 sequence: CASRDFRTPYISPLHF. Incomplete CDR3 DNA: TGTGCCAGCAGGGATTTCCGGACACCCTATATCTCACCC.

On this clone: Sequencing ends 3 residues short of the CDR3 end; the germline J gene provides the rest. This chain uses TRBV19 with TRBJ2-2; 13 bases are a match to TRBD2. Germline V CDR1 and CDR2: LNHDA, SQIVND (reference sequence). The CDR3 sequence is 18 residues long. V lost 3 bases to trimming and J lost 5 bases; unmatched junction nucleotides: 9. CDR3 in amino acids: CASSMLLAGGPGTGELFF. The covered CDR3 bases are TGTGCCAGTAGTATGTTACTAGCGGGGGGGCCGGGGACCGGGGAG.